This T cell receptor beta chain stems from a study of T cell responses to AZD1222 COVID-19 vaccine. A note on this clone: As yet, its antigen is unknown.

Sequenced by immunoSEQ multiplex PCR; TCRdb stores in-frame clones only, minus some. Of 120,000 to 150,000 clones listed, just over 85% are singletons. The germline CDR1 and CDR2 sequences are GTSNPN and SVGIG (reference sequence). Trimming pared 5 bases from V and 8 bases from J, leaving 15 bases between. The CDR3 is 12 amino acids. Broader study findings: It was only after the peak T cell response that any repertoires were sampled. Elevations in Spike-specific TCR breadth and depth followed administration of two AZD1222 doses.

The source material was peripheral blood, sampled 28 days after the second AZD1222 dose. V is TRBV30 and J is TRBJ1-2; the D is unclear. The clonotype was recovered from an adult who received the AZD1222 COVID-19 vaccine. The CDR3: CAWGSLGWGYTF. The CDR3 DNA reads as TGTGCCTGGGGATCACTTGGTTGGGGCTACACCTTC.